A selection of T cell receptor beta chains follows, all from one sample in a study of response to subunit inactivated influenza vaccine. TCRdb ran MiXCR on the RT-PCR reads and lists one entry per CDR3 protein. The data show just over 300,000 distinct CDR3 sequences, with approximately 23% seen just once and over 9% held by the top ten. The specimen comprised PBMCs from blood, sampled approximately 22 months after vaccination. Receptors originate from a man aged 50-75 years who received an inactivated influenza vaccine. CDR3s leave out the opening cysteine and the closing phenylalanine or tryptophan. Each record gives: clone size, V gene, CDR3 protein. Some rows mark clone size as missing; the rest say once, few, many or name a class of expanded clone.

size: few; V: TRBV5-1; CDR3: ASSFSGGSTDTQY
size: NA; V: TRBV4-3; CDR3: ASSQEPTLAGGHNEQF
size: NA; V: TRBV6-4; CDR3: ASSPTSVSTDTQY
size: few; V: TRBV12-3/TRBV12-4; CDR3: ASSPFSVATQY
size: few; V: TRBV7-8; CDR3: ASRSTGRNTGELF
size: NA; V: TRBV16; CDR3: ASSLQTGGHTEAF
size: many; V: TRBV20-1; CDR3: SARGRLVAYEQY
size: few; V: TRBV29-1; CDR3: SVRRGETQY
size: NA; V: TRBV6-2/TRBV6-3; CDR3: ASSYSTTSGRTSFTDTQY
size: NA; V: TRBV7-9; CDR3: ASSLTAASGKQETQY
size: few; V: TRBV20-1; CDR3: SAAGGTDTQY
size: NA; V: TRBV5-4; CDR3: ASSLLSSSGIQETQY
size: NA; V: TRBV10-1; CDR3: ASSDRDRGITEAF
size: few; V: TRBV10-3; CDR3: AISESTGAANYGYT
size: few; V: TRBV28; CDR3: ASSLVGTPYGYT
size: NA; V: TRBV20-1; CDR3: SATPQGRDTDTQY
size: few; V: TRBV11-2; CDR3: ASSLEPGYGYT
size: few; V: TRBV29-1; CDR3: SVEEVLAGLEQF
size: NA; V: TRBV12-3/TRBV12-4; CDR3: ASSFQGPLNTEAF
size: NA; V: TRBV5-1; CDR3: ASSLDQIGTEAF
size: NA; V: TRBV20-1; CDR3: SARDKLTPNNSPLH
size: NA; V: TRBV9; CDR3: ASSPLSGFSYNEQF
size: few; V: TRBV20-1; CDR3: SAYDSGGDYNEQF
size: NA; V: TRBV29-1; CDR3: SVEGHRPSGKLF
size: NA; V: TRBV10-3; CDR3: AISAPSGGVSPSTDTQY